The present T cell receptor beta chain was sequenced within a study of CD8 T cells in ankylosing spondylitis. Findings of the study overall: In peripheral blood, disease-linked CD8+ clones occurred at relatively low frequencies.

As concerns this clonotype: No antigen is known for it.

TCRdb fed the 5' RACE reads into MiXCR, producing one record per CDR3 protein. The sample shows about 270,000 distinct CDR3 sequences, under 35% of them seen only once. This CDR3 spans 15 amino acids. V lost 1 base to trimming and J lost 1 base, with 10 bases between them. CDR1 and CDR2 (germline): SGHAT, FQNNGV. The sample taken for sequencing was blood, either unsorted or a sorted T cell fraction (not recorded which). The receptor was derived from a male donor with ankylosing spondylitis or in good health (not recorded which). The chain carries TRBV11-2 and TRBJ2-5, with a possible D match to TRBD2 (5 bases). The CDR3 DNA reads as TGTGCCAGCAGCTTAGGTTCTGCGGGCCAAGAGACCCAGTACTTC. Protein: CASSLGSAGQETQYF.